This T cell receptor (beta chain) was observed in a study of Ad26.COV2.S vaccination and SARS-CoV-2 variants. Turning to the study itself: Enrolled in COV1001, the donor was in the Ad26.COV2.S trial arm, which received the vaccine. Study-wide results and limits: Breadth measured for non-spike TCRs was similar across vaccine and placebo recipients. Total T cell responses were possibly underestimated by TCR breadth and depth analyses.

Indicated treatment: about 20 received Ad26.COV2.S at low or high dose, single or two shots; 5 received placebo; per-sample allocation not given. Sampling took place 63 days after the first vaccine or placebo injection. Remarks on this clone: Its antigen is not known.

Repertoires were generated with immunoSEQ multiplex PCR, while TCRdb's copy carries only in-frame clones and drops some. The repertoire has 360,000 or so clones, about nine tenths of them found once; the top ten carry roughly 3.2%. The CDR3 contains 14 residues. Germline CDR1 and CDR2: SGHRS and YFSETQ. Trimming removed 5 bases from V and 8 bases from J, with 16 bases in between. Material: peripheral blood, obtained in a trial of Ad26.COV2.S vaccine versus placebo. The clonotype was recovered from a person aged 18-60 years who received the Ad26.COV2.S COVID-19 vaccine or a placebo. This chain joins TRBV5-1 and TRBJ1-4, with D possibly being TRBD1 (6 bases). The CDR3 sequence is CASRGLGAEEKLFF. CDR3 in DNA: TGCGCCAGCAGAGGTCTGGGGGCGGAAGAAAAACTGTTTTTT.